This T cell receptor beta chain was recorded in a study of shared clonotypes between healthy human individuals. In the study overall: Aged between 18 and 49, the donors were a couple of women and three men. Study observations and caveats: The donor pool, a small one, limited the genetic and exposure-history diversity represented. Sampling covered nothing but blood. Tissue TCR repertoires likely differ from those found in blood.

The CDR3 is 15 residues long. In germline, CDR1 is SGDLS, CDR2 YYNGEE. Trimming took 4 bases from V and 3 from J, leaving 16 bases between them. On this clone itself: Its specificity is not known.

Template for every sorted-subset replicate PCR totaled about 200 ng DNA, 25,000 to 35,000 T cell genomes. Clones were read by immunoSEQ multiplex PCR, and TCRdb kept only the in-frame ones, dropping some. The data contain around 2.5 million clones, 93% of them singletons. The chain has TRBV9 and TRBJ1-1; possible D gene TRBD1, 6 bases. Sequencing input: naive CD4+ T cells from PBMCs. As for subset: CD45RA+ positively selected. This clonotype was sampled from a man aged 18 to 29 in good health. Some clones in this sample may be carry-over from other donors' samples. The CDR3, as DNA: TGTGCCAGCAGCCCAGAGGGGGGAAGTGACACTGAAGCTTTCTTT. Its translation: CASSPEGGSDTEAFF.